These 20 T cell receptor beta chains were sequenced from one sample in a study of early T cells in non-severe SARS-CoV-2 infection. From the 5' RACE reads, TCRdb called clonotypes with MiXCR, one entry per CDR3 protein. The data show tens of thousands of distinct CDR3 sequences, 10% seen once. Sample: whole blood. The origin of the receptors is an adult who was a healthcare worker with PCR-confirmed SARS-CoV-2 infection or an uninfected control (not recorded which).

This clonotype was recorded a few times. The V and J genes are TRBV6-2 or TRBV6-3 and TRBJ2-7; the match to TRBD1 covers 7 bases. Germline-derived CDR1 and CDR2 are MNHEY and SVGEGT. CDR3 size: 13 residues. The V gene end was trimmed by 0 bases and the J gene end by 6 bases; junction bases not matched to a gene: 2. This CDR3 reads CASSYSPGGEQYF. In DNA, the CDR3 is TGTGCCAGCAGTTACTCCCCAGGGGGCGAGCAGTACTTC.

This clonotype was detected ten times or more. The chain is built from TRBV11-2 and TRBJ2-1; 12 bases are shared with TRBD2. V dropped 1 base and J dropped 6; count of bases not matched to a gene: 1. The CDR3 contains 15 residues. From germline, CDR1 is SGHAT and CDR2 FQNNGV. The chain's CDR3 is CASSLGTSGINEQFF. CDR3 DNA sequence: TGTGCCAGCAGCTTAGGGACTAGCGGGATCAATGAGCAGTTCTTC.

The V gene is TRBV29-1, the J gene TRBJ2-6; D is perhaps TRBD1 or TRBD2 (5 bases each). There are 13 residues in the CDR3. CDR1 and CDR2 (germline): SQVTM, ANQGSEA. V shed 5 bases and J shed 2 bases, with 7 bases lying between them. The CDR3 DNA sequence: TGCAGCGTTCTGGGGGCTGGGGCCAACGTCCTGACTTTC. It specifies CSVLGAGANVLTF.

This clonotype was recorded once. This chain uses TRBV3-1 with TRBJ2-7; either TRBD1 or TRBD2 may supply D (5 bases each). Germline CDR1 and CDR2: LGHDT and YNNKEL (reference sequence). Deletions cut 8 bases from V and 9 bases from J, with 17 bases between. The CDR3 extends over 12 amino acids. CDR3 bases: TGTGCCAGCGACGGCGGTTGGGGGAGGCAGTACTTC. It specifies CASDGGWGRQYF.

The chain is built from TRBV5-4 and TRBJ2-7, with 12 bases that match TRBD1. The J segment lost 2 bases and the V segment lost 3 bases, leaving 9 bases of the junction unmatched. Germline lookup yields CDR1 SGHNT and CDR2 YYREEE (reference sequence). The length of the CDR3 is 17 residues. The CDR3 coding sequence is TGTGCCAGCAGCTCCCGGGACAGGGGGCTAGAGGCCTACGAGCAGTACTTC. Protein: CASSSRDRGLEAYEQYF. Drawing the rest from reference TRBV5-4 and TRBJ2-7, the complete variable domain is ETGVTQSPTHLIKTRGQQVTLRCSSQSGHNTVSWYQQALGQGPQFIFQYYREEENGRGNFPPRFSGLQFPNYSSELNVNALELDDSALYLCASSSRDRGLEAYEQYFGPGTRLTVT.

This clonotype showed up many times. The V and J genes are TRBV29-1 and TRBJ2-2; TRBD1 agrees at 7 bases. V was pared by 4 bases and J by 0 bases, with 2 bases of the junction left unmatched. Germline V gene data show CDR1 as SQVTM and CDR2 as ANQGSEA. The CDR3 is made up of 14 amino acids. The chain's CDR3 is CSVGGTANTGELFF. CDR3 DNA: TGCAGCGTTGGTGGGACAGCGAACACCGGGGAGCTGTTTTTT.

At least ten counts were recorded for this clonotype. J is TRBJ1-1 and V is TRBV11-2; D ambiguous. The CDR3 has 13 amino acids. V was shortened by 4 bases and J by 4 bases, with 10 bases between the two germline ends. CDR1 is SGHAT, CDR2 FQNNGV, per germline. DNA for the CDR3: TGTGCCAGCAGCTCCCAACGGGGCACTGAAGCTTTCTTT. The encoded protein is CASSSQRGTEAFF.

This clonotype was observed many times. J is TRBJ2-1 and V is TRBV9; TRBD2 agrees at 8 bases. The V segment lost 3 bases and the J segment 8 bases; nucleotides outside the gene matches: 7. The germline V gene encodes CDR1 SGDLS and CDR2 YYNGEE. This CDR3 is 14 amino acids long. The CDR3 DNA reads TGTGCCAGCAGCGCCCGGGGGACTAGGGATGAGCAGTTCTTC. It codes for CASSARGTRDEQFF.

The CDR3 DNA follows: TGTGCCTGGAGTGTCGGGACCGCCGGGGAAAAACTGTTTTTT. Its translation: CAWSVGTAGEKLFF. The gene calls are TRBV30 and TRBJ1-4; possibly TRBD1 for D (5 bases). From germline, CDR1 is GTSNPN and CDR2 SVGIG (reference sequence). Trimming removed 0 bases at V and 8 bases at J, with 13 bases between. CDR3 size: 14 residues.

This clonotype was observed many times. V and J are TRBV20-1 and TRBJ2-3, with a weak D call TRBD2 (6 bases). V lost 3 bases and J 4 bases, leaving 11 bases between the germline ends. CDR1 and CDR2 (germline): DFQATT, SNEGSKA (reference sequence). The CDR3 has 13 amino acids. Written as DNA, the CDR3 is TGCAGTGCTAGGAGCGGGCCAGCAGATACGCAGTATTTT. Amino acids: CSARSGPADTQYF.

The V call is TRBV25-1, the J call TRBJ2-2; 9 positions agree with TRBD1. CDR1 is MGHDK and CDR2 is SYGVNS in the germline V gene. This CDR3 spans 14 amino acids. Losses at the gene ends were 4 bases for V and 3 bases for J; bases not matched to a gene: 0. The CDR3 bases are TGTGCCAGCAGTGGGACAGGGGACACCGGGGAGCTGTTTTTT. Protein: CASSGTGDTGELFF.

This clonotype was seen at least ten times. The chain links TRBV20-1 to TRBJ1-2; D possibly corresponds to TRBD1 (6 bases). The V and J ends lost 4 bases and 4 bases respectively, with 16 bases between them. CDR3 size: 14 residues. Germline V lookup: CDR1 DFQATT, CDR2 SNEGSKA (reference sequence). CDR3 protein: CSAIRNPDSYGYTF. The CDR3 nucleotides read TGCAGTGCTATTCGGAACCCGGACAGCTATGGCTACACCTTC.

This clonotype has just a few counts. This chain links TRBV29-1 with TRBJ2-1, with unresolved D. CDR3 length: 12 residues. Looked up from germline, CDR1 is SQVTM and CDR2 is ANQGSEA. V lost 7 bases to trimming and J lost 9 bases, with 16 bases between them. Written as DNA, the CDR3 is TGCAGCGCAGGACCCGGAATGGCTGAGCAGTTCTTC. It translates to CSAGPGMAEQFF.

The V gene is TRBV12-3 or TRBV12-4, the J gene TRBJ1-5; no clear D. This CDR3 is built from 14 residues. V was trimmed by 0 bases and J by 1 base, leaving 4 bases between them. DNA for the CDR3: TGTGCCAGCAGTTTAGCAGGGAGCAATCAGCCCCAGCATTTT. It translates to CASSLAGSNQPQHF.

This rearrangement joins TRBV5-1 to TRBJ2-1; D is perhaps TRBD2 (6 bases). Trimming removed 4 bases at V and 5 bases at J, with 13 bases between. The CDR3 contains 14 residues. Per germline, CDR1 SGHRS and CDR2 YFSETQ. CDR3 coding DNA: TGCGCCAGCAGCGGGGGGACTGGCCACAATGAGCAGTTCTTC. This codes for CASSGGTGHNEQFF.

The gene calls are TRBV11-2 and TRBJ2-4; D unresolved. The V end was cut by 4 bases, the J end by 0 bases, with 10 bases between. Germline V gene lookup returns CDR1 SGHAT and CDR2 FQNNGV. The CDR3 spans 15 residues. CDR3 in amino acids: CASSSIRSAKNIQYF. The CDR3 nucleotides are TGTGCCAGCAGCTCAATTAGGTCAGCCAAAAACATTCAGTACTTC.

This clonotype was counted many times. The CDR3 bases are TGTGCCAGCAGAAGAGCAGGCGCCGGGGAGCTGTTTTTT. This gives the protein CASRRAGAGELFF. The rearrangement links TRBV27 to TRBJ2-2; no clear D gene. CDR3 length: 13 amino acids. Deletions cut 6 bases from V and 6 bases from J, with 11 bases between. CDR1 MNHEY and CDR2 SMNVEV come from the germline V gene (reference sequence).

In its sample, this clonotype was seen many times. V and J are TRBV6-5 and TRBJ1-1, with D uncertain. With 5 bases removed from V and 1 base from J, the gap between germline ends came to 8 bases. The CDR3 covers 13 residues. From germline, CDR1 is MNHEY and CDR2 SVGAGI. The CDR3 sequence is CASSVYGNTEAFF. The CDR3 DNA reads as TGTGCCAGCAGTGTATACGGGAACACTGAAGCTTTCTTT.

This clonotype came up a few times. The genes are TRBV6-5 and TRBJ2-1; TRBD2 matches at 7 bases. The V segment lost 5 bases and the J segment 3 bases; nucleotides outside the gene matches: 4. The CDR3 is 14 residues long. The V gene's germline CDR1 is MNHEY and CDR2 SVGAGI. Here the CDR3 reads CASSLSGNYNEQFF. CDR3 bases: TGTGCCAGCAGTCTAAGCGGGAACTACAATGAGCAGTTCTTC.

Comments on this clonotype: This may be a read error, as it is one base from a much larger clone. The J gene is TRBJ1-2, the V gene TRBV13, with a weak D call TRBD1 (5 bases). Germline V gene data show CDR1 as PRHDT and CDR2 as FYEKMQ (reference sequence). The V end was cut by 10 bases, the J end by 6 bases, with 15 bases between. This CDR3 has 12 residues. CDR3 in amino acids: CANSQDRHGYTF. The CDR3, as DNA: TGTGCCAACAGTCAAGACAGACATGGCTACACCTTC. Drawing the rest from reference TRBV13 and TRBJ1-2, the complete variable domain is AAGVIQSPRHLIKEKRETATLKCYPIPRHDTVYWYQQGPGQDPQFLISFYEKMQSDKGSIPDRFSAQQFSDYHSELNMSSLELGDSALYFCANSQDRHGYTFGSGTRLTVV.